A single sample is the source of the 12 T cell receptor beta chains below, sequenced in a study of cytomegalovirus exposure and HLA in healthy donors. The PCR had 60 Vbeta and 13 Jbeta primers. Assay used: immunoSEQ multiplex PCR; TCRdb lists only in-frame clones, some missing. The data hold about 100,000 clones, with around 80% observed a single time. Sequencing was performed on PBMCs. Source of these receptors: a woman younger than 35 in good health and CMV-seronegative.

CDR3 sequence (DNA): TGTGCCAGCAGCTTAGGGGGGCTAGCGGGGGGAGAGCAGTTCTTC. It is translated as CASSLGGLAGGEQFF. The genes are TRBV11-3 and TRBJ2-1; 11 positions match TRBD2. Germline V gives CDR1 SGHNT, CDR2 YENEEA. V trimming: 1 base; J trimming: 10 bases; junction bases outside the gene matches: 6. CDR3 length equals 15 residues.

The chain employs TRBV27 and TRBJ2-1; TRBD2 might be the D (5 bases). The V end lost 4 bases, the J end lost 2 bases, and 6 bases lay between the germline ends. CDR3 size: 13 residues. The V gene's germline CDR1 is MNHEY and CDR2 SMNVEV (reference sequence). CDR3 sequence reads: CASSSGTYNEQFF. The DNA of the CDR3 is TGTGCCAGCAGTTCCGGGACCTACAATGAGCAGTTCTTC.

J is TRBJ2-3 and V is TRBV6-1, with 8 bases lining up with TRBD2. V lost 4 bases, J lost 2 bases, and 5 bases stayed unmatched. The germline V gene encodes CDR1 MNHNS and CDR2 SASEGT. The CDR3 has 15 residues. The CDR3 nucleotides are TGTGCCAGCAGTGTATTAGCGGGAACCACAGATACGCAGTATTTT. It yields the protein CASSVLAGTTDTQYF.

DNA of the CDR3: TGTGCCAGCAGCGTGACACCGGACAGGGTGGCCACCGGGGAGCTGTTTTTT. Translated: CASSVTPDRVATGELFF. The rearrangement links TRBV7-9 to TRBJ2-2, with TRBD1 matching 8 bases. The CDR3 is made up of 17 amino acids. The germline gives CDR1 SEHNR, CDR2 FQNEAQ (reference sequence). Trimming cost V 5 bases and J 4 bases; bases outside gene matches: 12.

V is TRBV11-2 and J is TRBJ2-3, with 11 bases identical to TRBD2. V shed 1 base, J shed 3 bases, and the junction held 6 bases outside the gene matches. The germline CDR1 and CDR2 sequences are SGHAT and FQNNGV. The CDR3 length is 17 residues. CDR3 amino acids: CASSLAGLAVGTDTQYF. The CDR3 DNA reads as TGTGCCAGCAGCTTAGCGGGACTAGCGGTGGGAACAGATACGCAGTATTTT.

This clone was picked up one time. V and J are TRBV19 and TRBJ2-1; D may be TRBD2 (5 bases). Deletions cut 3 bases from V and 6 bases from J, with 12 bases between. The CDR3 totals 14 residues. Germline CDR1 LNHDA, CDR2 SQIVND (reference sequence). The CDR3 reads CASSMLEGVNEQFF. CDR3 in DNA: TGTGCCAGTAGTATGCTCGAGGGAGTCAATGAGCAGTTCTTC.

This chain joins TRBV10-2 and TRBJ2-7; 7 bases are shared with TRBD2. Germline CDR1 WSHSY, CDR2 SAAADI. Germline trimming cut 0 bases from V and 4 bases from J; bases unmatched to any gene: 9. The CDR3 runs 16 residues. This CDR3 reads CASSESSGGVGYEQYF. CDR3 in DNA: TGCGCCAGCAGTGAGTCGAGTGGGGGGGTGGGATACGAGCAGTACTTC.

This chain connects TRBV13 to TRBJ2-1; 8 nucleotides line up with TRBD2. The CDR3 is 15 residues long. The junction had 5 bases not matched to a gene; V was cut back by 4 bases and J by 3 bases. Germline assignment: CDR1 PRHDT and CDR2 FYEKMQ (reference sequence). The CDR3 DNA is TGTGCCAGCAGCTGGGGCACTAGCGGCTACAATGAGCAGTTCTTC. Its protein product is CASSWGTSGYNEQFF. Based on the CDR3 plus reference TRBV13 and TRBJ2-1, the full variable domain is AAGVIQSPRHLIKEKRETATLKCYPIPRHDTVYWYQQGPGQDPQFLISFYEKMQSDKGSIPDRFSAQQFSDYHSELNMSSLELGDSALYFCASSWGTSGYNEQFFGPGTRLTVL.

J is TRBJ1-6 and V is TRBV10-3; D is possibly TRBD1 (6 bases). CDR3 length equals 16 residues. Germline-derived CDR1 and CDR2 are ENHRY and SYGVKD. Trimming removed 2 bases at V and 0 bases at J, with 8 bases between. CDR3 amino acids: CAISEGGASYNSPLHF. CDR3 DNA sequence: TGTGCCATCAGTGAGGGGGGGGCCTCCTATAATTCACCCCTCCACTTT.

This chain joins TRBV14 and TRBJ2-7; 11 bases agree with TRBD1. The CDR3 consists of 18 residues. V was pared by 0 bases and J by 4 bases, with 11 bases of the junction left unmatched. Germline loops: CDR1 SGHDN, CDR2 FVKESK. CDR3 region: CASSQDSRTGGEGYEQYF. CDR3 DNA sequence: TGTGCCAGCAGCCAAGACTCTAGGACAGGGGGCGAAGGATACGAGCAGTACTTC. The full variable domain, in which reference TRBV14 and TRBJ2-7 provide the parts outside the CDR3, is EAGVTQFPSHSVIEKGQTVTLRCDPISGHDNLYWYRRVMGKEIKFLLHFVKESKQDESGMPNNRFLAERTGGTYSTLKVQPAELEDSGVYFCASSQDSRTGGEGYEQYFGPGTRLTVT.

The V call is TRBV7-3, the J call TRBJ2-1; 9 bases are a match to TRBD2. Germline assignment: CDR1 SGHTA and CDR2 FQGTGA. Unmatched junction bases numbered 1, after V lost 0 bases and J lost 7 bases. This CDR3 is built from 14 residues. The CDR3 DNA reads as TGTGCCAGCAGCTTAACTAGCGGGGGAAATGAGCAGTTCTTC. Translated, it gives CASSLTSGGNEQFF.

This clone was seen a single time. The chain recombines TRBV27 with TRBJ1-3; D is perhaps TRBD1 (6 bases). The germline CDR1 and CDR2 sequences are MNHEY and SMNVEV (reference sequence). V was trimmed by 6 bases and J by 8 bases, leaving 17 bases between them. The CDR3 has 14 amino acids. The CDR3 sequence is CASSPRRQGYTIYF. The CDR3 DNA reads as TGTGCCAGCAGCCCTAGGCGTCAGGGGTACACCATATATTTT.